This is a list of T cell receptor beta chains from one sample in a study of cytomegalovirus exposure and HLA in healthy donors. Sequencing used immunoSEQ multiplex PCR; TCRdb keeps in-frame clones, though not all of them. The sample gives about 140,000 clones, roughly three quarters of which show up once; over 2% is in the top ten. Sequenced: PBMCs. These TCRs come from a man under 40 in good health and CMV-seronegative. CDR3s include the opening cysteine and the closing phenylalanine or tryptophan. D genes are given only for firm matches. Part of the rows lack a size; the others show once, few, many or a class for expanded clones.

d_call j_call cdr3_length clone_size v_call cdr3_nt cdr3_aa
- TRBJ2-1 14 - TRBV28 TGTGCCAGCGGGGAGCGGGCCCAGGACAATGAGCAGTTCTTC CASGERAQDNEQFF
TRBD1 TRBJ1-2 16 - TRBV11-2 TGTGCCAGCAGCCCTAATCCGGGACAGCTATACTATGGCTACACCTTC CASSPNPGQLYYGYTF
TRBD2 TRBJ2-5 13 once TRBV7-6 TGTGCCAGCAGCAAAGCGGGAGAAGAGACCCAGTACTTC CASSKAGEETQYF
- TRBJ2-1 14 few TRBV6-1 TGTGCCAGCGACCGGGAAGACTCCTACAATGAGCAGTTCTTC CASDREDSYNEQFF
- TRBJ1-2 12 - TRBV30 TGTGCCTGGAGTGGGGCAGCCTATGGCTACACCTTC CAWSGAAYGYTF
- TRBJ2-1 14 - TRBV7-9 TGTGCCAGCAGCCCCCCGACGGGAAACAATGAGCAGTTCTTC CASSPPTGNNEQFF
- TRBJ2-7 15 - TRBV23-1 TGCGCCAGCATTCAAAGGCATACTAGCTCCTACGAGCAGTACTTC CASIQRHTSSYEQYF
- TRBJ1-1 15 - TRBV6-1 TGTGCCAGCACCAAAGCCCCGAATGAGAACACTGAAGCTTTCTTT CASTKAPNENTEAFF
- TRBJ1-2 15 - TRBV7-2 TGTGCCAGCAGCCCAGGGACAACCGCTAACTATGGCTACACCTTC CASSPGTTANYGYTF
- TRBJ2-7 13 few TRBV7-9 TGTGCCAGCAGTTCAGGGGTGGGCTACGAGCAGTACTTC CASSSGVGYEQYF
TRBD2 TRBJ2-7 16 - TRBV28 TGTGCCAGCAGTTCTACCCATAGCGGGAGGGCCGGGGAGCAGTACTTC CASSSTHSGRAGEQYF
TRBD2 TRBJ2-7 13 - TRBV7-9 TGTGCCACCGGGGGGACTAGCGTGAACGAGCAGTACTTC CATGGTSVNEQYF
- TRBJ1-4 13 - TRBV30 TGTGCCTGGAGTGCGGGGGTCGGTGAAAAACTGTTTTTT CAWSAGVGEKLFF
- TRBJ2-7 13 - TRBV5-4 TGTGCCAGCACGGAAGCGGGCTCCTACGAGCAGTACTTC CASTEAGSYEQYF
- TRBJ1-2 14 - TRBV28 TGTGCCAGCAATCTGGTCGCGGGGTATGGAGGCTACACCTTC CASNLVAGYGGYTF
- TRBJ2-3 13 - TRBV5-4 TGTGCCAGCAGCTCTAGACTAGAGGATACGCAGTATTTT CASSSRLEDTQYF
- TRBJ2-1 11 - TRBV30 TGTGCACAGGGAGGGCCGAATGAGCAGTTCTTC CAQGGPNEQFF
- TRBJ2-5 14 few TRBV5-4 TGTGCCAGCAGCTTACGTGGGAGTGGGAAGACCCAGTACTTC CASSLRGSGKTQYF
TRBD1 TRBJ1-4 14 - TRBV7-2 TGTGCCAGCAGCCCCGGACAGGGTCGGGAAAAACTGTTTTTT CASSPGQGREKLFF
TRBD2 TRBJ2-3 14 - TRBV5-6 TGTGCCAGCAGCTTGTATTCTAGCGGAGATACGCAGTATTTT CASSLYSSGDTQYF
- TRBJ1-3 13 - TRBV28 TGTGCCAGCAGACTAAGCTCTGGAAACACCATATATTTT CASRLSSGNTIYF
TRBD1 TRBJ1-2 15 - TRBV19 TGTGCCAGTACCATAGGCACAGGGGGCGACTATGGCTACACCTTC CASTIGTGGDYGYTF
TRBD1 TRBJ1-1 13 few TRBV11-2 TGTGCCAGCAGCTCCCAGGGGGCGCTTGAAGCTTTCTTT CASSSQGALEAFF
TRBD1 TRBJ1-1 16 - TRBV19 TGTGCCAGTAGTTCGTATGGGGGGACAGAGAACACTGAAGCTTTCTTT CASSSYGGTENTEAFF
TRBD1 TRBJ2-7 16 - TRBV6-1 TGTGCCAGCAGTGAATTTATGACGGGACAGGGGTACGAGCAGTACTTC CASSEFMTGQGYEQYF
TRBD2 TRBJ2-7 13 - TRBV11-3 TGTGCCAGCAGCCGCGGGAGGGCCTACGAGCAGTACTTC CASSRGRAYEQYF
- TRBJ1-3 13 few TRBV30 TGTGCCTGGAGTGTGGGCCCCGGAAACACCATATATTTT CAWSVGPGNTIYF
- TRBJ2-7 13 - TRBV30 TGTGCCTGGAGTTACAGTGGGGCCGACGAGCAGTACTTC CAWSYSGADEQYF
- TRBJ2-7 15 - TRBV19 - CASSIDLRQQAEQYF
TRBD2 TRBJ2-5 15 - TRBV29-1 TGCAGCGTTGTCGGACTAGCGGGCCACCCAGGGACCCAGTACTTC CSVVGLAGHPGTQYF
TRBD1 TRBJ1-5 14 few TRBV4-1 TGCGCCAGCAGCCAATCAGGGGGACGACAGCCCCAGCATTTT CASSQSGGRQPQHF
TRBD2 TRBJ2-1 16 once TRBV11-2 TGTGCCAGCCTCCGGTCGGGGACTAGCGGGAGTAATGAGCAGTTCTTC CASLRSGTSGSNEQFF
- TRBJ1-1 13 - TRBV23-1 TGCGCCGCGCCGGCGGGGATGAACACTGAAGCTTTCTTT CAAPAGMNTEAFF
TRBD1 TRBJ2-1 15 - TRBV9 TGTGCCAGCAGCGTATTGGGACAGGGGGCGAATGAGCAGTTCTTC CASSVLGQGANEQFF
- TRBJ2-7 13 - TRBV7-9 TGTGCCAGCAGCCCCGAGGGTTCCCACGAGCAGTACTTC CASSPEGSHEQYF
TRBD1 TRBJ2-5 16 - TRBV28 TGTGCCAGCAGTCCAACCTCCGGGACAGGGTATGAGACCCAGTACTTC CASSPTSGTGYETQYF
- TRBJ1-2 13 - TRBV5-1 TGCGCCAGCAGCTTGGCCGTGAGGGAGGGCTACACCTTC CASSLAVREGYTF
TRBD2 TRBJ2-7 16 once TRBV27 TGTGCCAGCAGTCCCGGACTAGCGGGAGGGCCGGGGGAGCAGTACTTC CASSPGLAGGPGEQYF
- TRBJ1-5 13 - TRBV10-3 TGTGCCATCAGTGTAAACAGTGATCAGCCCCAGCATTTT CAISVNSDQPQHF
TRBD2 TRBJ2-7 14 - TRBV5-4 TGTGCCAGCAGCCTGAGCGGGAGGCGGTACGAGCAGTACTTC CASSLSGRRYEQYF
- TRBJ2-1 16 once TRBV9 TGTGCCAGCAGCGTAGGGGTCCAGGGGGGCATCAATGAGCAGTTCTTC CASSVGVQGGINEQFF